Listed here are 15 T cell receptor beta chains from one sample, sequenced in a study of blood T cell repertoires in COVID-19. The table came from immunoSEQ multiplex PCR; TCRdb's copy has only in-frame clones and leaves some out. Of around 68,000 clones in the sample, 82% were seen once. The sample consisted of peripheral blood. The receptors come from a man older than 75 with active COVID-19.

The V gene is TRBV6-5, the J gene TRBJ2-1, with TRBD2 as a possible D gene (6 bases). This CDR3 contains 14 residues. V lost 8 bases to trimming and J lost 5 bases, with 16 bases between them. The V gene's germline CDR1 is MNHEY and CDR2 SVGAGI. This CDR3 reads CASRLGGVNNEQFF. In nucleotides, the CDR3 is TGTGCCAGCCGCCTCGGAGGGGTAAACAATGAGCAGTTCTTC.

This chain uses TRBV5-6 with TRBJ2-5; D not resolved. Germline V lookup: CDR1 SGHDT, CDR2 YYEEEE. The V and J ends lost 0 bases and 1 base respectively, with 7 bases between them. The CDR3 is 14 residues long. In DNA form, the CDR3 reads TGTGCCAGCAGCTTGGGACATATCCAAGAGACCCAGTACTTC. It yields the protein CASSLGHIQETQYF.

The chain joins TRBV18 to TRBJ1-5, with TRBD1 as a possible D gene (5 bases). The germline V gene encodes CDR1 KGHSH and CDR2 LQKENI. V dropped 1 base and J dropped 2 bases, with 12 bases sitting between them. The CDR3 consists of 16 residues. CDR3 coding DNA: TGTGCCAGCTCACCACGAACAGCAGGGCGCAATCAGCCCCAGCATTTT. Residues: CASSPRTAGRNQPQHF.

The chain carries TRBV11-3 and TRBJ2-1; TRBD1 matches at 9 bases. V trimming: 4 bases; J trimming: 0 bases; junction bases outside the gene matches: 10. This CDR3 contains 18 residues. Germline CDR1 reads SGHNT; CDR2 reads YENEEA. The CDR3 nucleotides read TGTGCCAGCAGCTCAAACGTGGGACAGGGCGCCTCCTACAATGAGCAGTTCTTC. Protein product: CASSSNVGQGASYNEQFF.

The chain is built from TRBV18 and TRBJ2-1; no definite D call. V was clipped by 5 bases and J by 0 bases, with 11 bases between them. The germline CDR1 and CDR2 sequences are KGHSH and LQKENI. This CDR3 contains 15 residues. The CDR3 coding sequence is TGTGCCAGCTCAGGCGGCGCAAGCTCCTACAATGAGCAGTTCTTC. Its protein product is CASSGGASSYNEQFF.

The rearrangement joins TRBV6-4 to TRBJ1-1; 9 positions agree with TRBD1. The junction had 4 bases not matched to a gene; V was cut back by 4 bases and J by 1 base. The V gene's germline CDR1 is MRHNA and CDR2 SNTAGT. The CDR3 extends over 15 amino acids. CDR3 in amino acids: CASSADRGRNTEAFF. CDR3 nucleotides: TGTGCCAGCAGTGCGGACAGGGGTAGGAACACTGAAGCTTTCTTT.

This clone has just one count. The V and J genes are TRBV30 and TRBJ1-1; TRBD1 might be the D (5 bases). The CDR3 spans 14 residues. Germline V gene sequence: CDR1 GTSNPN, CDR2 SVGIG (reference sequence). V was clipped by 0 bases and J by 1 base, with 9 bases between them. The CDR3 DNA follows: TGTGCCTGGAGTGTCCGAGGACAGAACACTGAAGCTTTCTTT. Its translation: CAWSVRGQNTEAFF. Variable domain in full (rest from reference TRBV30 and TRBJ1-1): SQTIHQWPATLVQPVGSPLSLECTVEGTSNPNLYWYRQAAGRGLQLLFYSVGIGQISSEVPQNLSASRPQDRQFILSSKKLLLSDSGFYLCAWSVRGQNTEAFFGQGTRLTVV.

In this sample, this clone turned up once. The gene calls are TRBV5-1 and TRBJ2-1; D may be TRBD2 (6 bases). Germline CDR1 and CDR2: SGHRS and YFSETQ. The CDR3 has 16 residues. V lost 4 bases, J lost 10 bases, and 24 bases lay in between. CDR3 sequence: CASSKLGGQGRGEQFF. In DNA, the CDR3 is TGCGCCAGCAGCAAACTTGGCGGGCAAGGTCGGGGGGAGCAGTTCTTC.

The J gene is TRBJ1-1, the V gene TRBV6-5; 7 bases match TRBD1. V lost 2 bases and J lost 2; bases outside the gene matches: 5. The CDR3 runs 15 residues. In germline, CDR1 is MNHEY, CDR2 SVGAGI. CDR3 loop: CASSYGGGINTEAFF. DNA of the CDR3: TGTGCCAGCAGTTACGGAGGGGGCATAAACACTGAAGCTTTCTTT.

Points on this clone: A read error may produce the germline difference seen at one junction end. The chain combines TRBV30 with TRBJ2-2, with D perhaps TRBD2 (6 bases). The CDR3 extends over 15 amino acids. In germline, CDR1 is GTSNPN, CDR2 SVGIG (reference sequence). CDR3 coding DNA: TGTGCCTGGACCGGAGGGTGGCAGCACACAGGGGAGCTGTTTTTT. Residues: CAWTGGWQHTGELFF.

The chain employs TRBV15 and TRBJ1-5; D is possibly TRBD1 (5 bases). This CDR3 region has 14 residues. The germline gives CDR1 LNHNV, CDR2 YYDKDF (reference sequence). The germline V and J ends were trimmed by 0 bases and 2 bases, with 5 bases remaining between them. For the CDR3, the DNA is TGTGCCACCAGCAGAGACAGGGGCAATCAGCCCCAGCATTTT. This sequence encodes CATSRDRGNQPQHF.

The chain links TRBV7-3 to TRBJ2-6; 9 bases align to TRBD2. Germline CDR1 is SGHTA and CDR2 is FQGTGA. This CDR3 region has 16 residues. V trimming: 5 bases; J trimming: 0 bases; junction bases outside the gene matches: 2. The CDR3 here is CASSLTSGSGANVLTF. CDR3 nucleotide sequence: TGTGCCAGCAGCCTGACTAGCGGCTCTGGGGCCAACGTCCTGACTTTC.

This clone occurred once. The V call is TRBV9, the J call TRBJ2-7, with 7 bases fitting TRBD2. The V segment lost 0 bases and the J segment 6 bases; nucleotides outside the gene matches: 6. CDR1 SGDLS and CDR2 YYNGEE come from the germline V gene. There are 14 residues in the CDR3. The chain's CDR3 is CASSVDSREGEQYF. The CDR3 DNA is TGTGCCAGCAGCGTAGATAGCAGGGAGGGCGAGCAGTACTTC.

The chain uses TRBV5-4 and TRBJ2-4; 14 bases are a match to TRBD2. The CDR3 has 17 residues. V lost 4 bases, J lost 8 bases, and 11 bases stayed unmatched. Germline V CDR1 and CDR2: SGHNT, YYREEE (reference sequence). The chain's CDR3 is CASSRQATSGGADIQYF. CDR3 nucleotide sequence: TGTGCCAGCAGCCGCCAAGCGACTAGCGGGGGGGCCGACATTCAGTACTTC.

The chain couples TRBV11-2 to TRBJ1-4; no definite D call. CDR3 length equals 16 residues. The V gene lost 5 bases and the J gene lost 6 bases, with 19 bases spanning the gap. Germline V lookup: CDR1 SGHAT, CDR2 FQNNGV. The DNA for the CDR3 is TGTGCCAGCAGCCACCGAGACACAAATTCCTATGAAAAACTGTTTTTT. Translated, it gives CASSHRDTNSYEKLFF. The full variable domain, rest sourced from reference TRBV11-2 and TRBJ1-4, is EAGVAQSPRYKIIEKRQSVAFWCNPISGHATLYWYQQILGQGPKLLIQFQNNGVVDDSQLPKDRFSAERLKGVDSTLKIQPAKLEDSAVYLCASSHRDTNSYEKLFFGSGTQLSVL.